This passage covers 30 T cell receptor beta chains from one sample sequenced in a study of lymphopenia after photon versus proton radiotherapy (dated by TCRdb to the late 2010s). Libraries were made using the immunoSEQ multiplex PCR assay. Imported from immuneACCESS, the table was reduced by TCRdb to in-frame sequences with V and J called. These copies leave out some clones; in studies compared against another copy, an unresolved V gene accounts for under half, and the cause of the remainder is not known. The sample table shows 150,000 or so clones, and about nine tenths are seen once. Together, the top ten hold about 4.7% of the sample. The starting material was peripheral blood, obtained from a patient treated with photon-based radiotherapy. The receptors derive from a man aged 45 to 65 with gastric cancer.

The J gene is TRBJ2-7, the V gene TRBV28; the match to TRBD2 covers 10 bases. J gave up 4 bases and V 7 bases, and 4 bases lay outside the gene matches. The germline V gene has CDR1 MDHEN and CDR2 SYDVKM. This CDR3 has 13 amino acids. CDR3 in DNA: TGTGCCAGCACTAGCGGGAGTCGTTACGAGCAGTACTTC. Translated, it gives CASTSGSRYEQYF.

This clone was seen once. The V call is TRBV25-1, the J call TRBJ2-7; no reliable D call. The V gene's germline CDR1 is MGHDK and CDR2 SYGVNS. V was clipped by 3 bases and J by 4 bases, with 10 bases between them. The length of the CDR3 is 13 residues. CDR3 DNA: TGTGCCAGCAGTGACTGGGGTAATTACGAGCAGTACTTC. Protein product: CASSDWGNYEQYF.

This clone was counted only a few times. Written as DNA, the CDR3 is TGTGCCAGCAGTCGGGACTACGATACCTCCTACGAGCAGTACTTC. Encoded protein: CASSRDYDTSYEQYF. The J gene is TRBJ2-7, the V gene TRBV2; 7 positions agree with TRBD2. V was pared by 5 bases and J by 0 bases, with 7 bases of the junction left unmatched. This CDR3 is 15 amino acids long. Germline values: CDR1 SNHLY, CDR2 FYNNEI. Supplemented by reference TRBV2 and TRBJ2-7, the full variable domain reads EPEVTQTPSHQVTQMGQEVILRCVPISNHLYFYWYRQILGQKVEFLVSFYNNEISEKSEIFDDQFSVERPDGSNFTLKIRSTKLEDSAMYFCASSRDYDTSYEQYFGPGTRLTVT.

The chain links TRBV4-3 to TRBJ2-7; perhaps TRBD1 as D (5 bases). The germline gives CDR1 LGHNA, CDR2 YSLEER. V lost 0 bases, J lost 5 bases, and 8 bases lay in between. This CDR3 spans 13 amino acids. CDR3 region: CASSQDSGNEQYF. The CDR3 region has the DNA TGCGCCAGCAGCCAAGATTCAGGGAACGAGCAGTACTTC.

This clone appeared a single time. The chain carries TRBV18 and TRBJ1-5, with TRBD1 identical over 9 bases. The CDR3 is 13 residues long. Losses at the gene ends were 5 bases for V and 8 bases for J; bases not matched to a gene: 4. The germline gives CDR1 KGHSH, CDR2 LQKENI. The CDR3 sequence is CASSGTGIEPQHF. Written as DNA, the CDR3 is TGTGCCAGCTCAGGGACAGGGATTGAGCCCCAGCATTTT.

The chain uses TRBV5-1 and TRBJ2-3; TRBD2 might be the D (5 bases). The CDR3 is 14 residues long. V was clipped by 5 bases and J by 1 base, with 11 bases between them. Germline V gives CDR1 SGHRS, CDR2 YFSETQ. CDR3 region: CASRRPGGTDTQYF. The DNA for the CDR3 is TGCGCCAGCAGACGCCCCGGGGGCACAGATACGCAGTATTTT.

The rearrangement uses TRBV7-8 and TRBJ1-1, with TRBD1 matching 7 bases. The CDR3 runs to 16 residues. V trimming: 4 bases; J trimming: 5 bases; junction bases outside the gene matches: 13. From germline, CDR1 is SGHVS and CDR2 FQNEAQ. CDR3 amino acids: CASSSSEGARGTEAFF. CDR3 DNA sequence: TGTGCCAGCAGCTCTTCAGAGGGGGCGAGGGGTACTGAAGCTTTCTTT.

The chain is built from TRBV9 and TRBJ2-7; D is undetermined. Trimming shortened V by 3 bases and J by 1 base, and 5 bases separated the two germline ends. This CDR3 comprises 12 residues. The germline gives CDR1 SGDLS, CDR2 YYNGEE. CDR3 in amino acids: CASSGLSYEQYF. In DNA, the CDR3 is TGTGCCAGCAGCGGCCTTTCCTACGAGCAGTACTTC.

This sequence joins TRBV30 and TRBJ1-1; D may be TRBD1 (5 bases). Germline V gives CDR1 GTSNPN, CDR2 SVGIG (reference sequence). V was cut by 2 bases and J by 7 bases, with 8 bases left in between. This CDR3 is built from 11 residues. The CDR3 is CAWSWGGEAFF. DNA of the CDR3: TGTGCCTGGAGTTGGGGCGGTGAAGCTTTCTTT.

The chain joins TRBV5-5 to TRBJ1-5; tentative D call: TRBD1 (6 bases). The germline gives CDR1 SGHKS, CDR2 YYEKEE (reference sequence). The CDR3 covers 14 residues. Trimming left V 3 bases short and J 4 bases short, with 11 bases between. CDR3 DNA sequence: TGTGCCAGCAGCTGGGGGGCGCGAAATCAGCCCCAGCATTTT. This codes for CASSWGARNQPQHF.

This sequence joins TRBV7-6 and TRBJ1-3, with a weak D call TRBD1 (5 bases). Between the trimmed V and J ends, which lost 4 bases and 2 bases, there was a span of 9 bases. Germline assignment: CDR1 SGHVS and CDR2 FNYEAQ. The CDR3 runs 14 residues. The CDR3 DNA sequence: TGTGCCAGCAGCTCTAGGGGAACTGGAAACACCATATATTTT. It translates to CASSSRGTGNTIYF.

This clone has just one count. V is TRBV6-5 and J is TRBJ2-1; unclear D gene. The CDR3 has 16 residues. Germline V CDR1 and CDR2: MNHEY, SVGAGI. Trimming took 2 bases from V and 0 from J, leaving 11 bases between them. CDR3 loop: CASSYVGTGSYNEQFF. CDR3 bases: TGTGCCAGCAGTTACGTGGGCACGGGCTCCTACAATGAGCAGTTCTTC.

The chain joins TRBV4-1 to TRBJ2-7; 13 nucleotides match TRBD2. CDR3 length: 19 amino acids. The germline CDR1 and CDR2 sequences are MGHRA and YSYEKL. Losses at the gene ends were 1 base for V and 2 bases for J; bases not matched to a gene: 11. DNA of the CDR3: TGCGCCAGCAGCCAAGGGACGGGACTAGCGGGGCCCGGGACCTACGAGCAGTACTTC. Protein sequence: CASSQGTGLAGPGTYEQYF.

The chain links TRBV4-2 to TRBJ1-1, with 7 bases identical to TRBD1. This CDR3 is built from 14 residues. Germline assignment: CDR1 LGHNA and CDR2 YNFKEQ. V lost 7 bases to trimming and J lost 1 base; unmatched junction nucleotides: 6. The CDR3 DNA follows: TGTGCCAGCATAAGTAACAGGGGGAACACTGAAGCTTTCTTT. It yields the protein CASISNRGNTEAFF.

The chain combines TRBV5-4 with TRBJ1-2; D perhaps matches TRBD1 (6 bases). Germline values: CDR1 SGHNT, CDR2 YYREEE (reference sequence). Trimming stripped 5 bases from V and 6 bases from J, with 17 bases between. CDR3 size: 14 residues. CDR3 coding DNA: TGTGCCAGCAGAAAGAAAGGGGGACACCATGGCTACACCTTC. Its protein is CASRKKGGHHGYTF. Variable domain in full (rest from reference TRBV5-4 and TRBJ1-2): ETGVTQSPTHLIKTRGQQVTLRCSSQSGHNTVSWYQQALGQGPQFIFQYYREEENGRGNFPPRFSGLQFPNYSSELNVNALELDDSALYLCASRKKGGHHGYTFGSGTRLTVV.

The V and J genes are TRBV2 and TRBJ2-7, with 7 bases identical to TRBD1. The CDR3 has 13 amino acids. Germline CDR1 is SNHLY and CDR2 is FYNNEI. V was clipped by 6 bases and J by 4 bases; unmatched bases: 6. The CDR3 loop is CASRRQGWYEQYF. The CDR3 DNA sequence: TGTGCCAGCAGGAGACAGGGTTGGTACGAGCAGTACTTC.

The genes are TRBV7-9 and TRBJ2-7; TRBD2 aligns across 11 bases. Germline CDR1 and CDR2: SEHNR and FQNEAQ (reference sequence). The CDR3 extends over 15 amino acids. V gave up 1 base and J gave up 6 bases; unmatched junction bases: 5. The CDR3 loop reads CASSLGLTSGTEQYF. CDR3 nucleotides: TGTGCCAGCAGCTTAGGTTTGACTAGCGGGACCGAGCAGTACTTC.

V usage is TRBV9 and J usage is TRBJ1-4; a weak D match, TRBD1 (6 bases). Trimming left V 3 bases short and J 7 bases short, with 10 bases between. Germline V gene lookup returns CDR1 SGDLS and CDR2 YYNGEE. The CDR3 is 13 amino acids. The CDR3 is CASSATGFEKLFF. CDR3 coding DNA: TGTGCCAGCAGCGCAACAGGGTTTGAAAAACTGTTTTTT. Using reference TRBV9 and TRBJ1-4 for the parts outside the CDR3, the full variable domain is DSGVTQTPKHLITATGQRVTLRCSPRSGDLSVYWYQQSLDQGLQFLIQYYNGEERAKGNILERFSAQQFPDLHSELNLSSLELGDSALYFCASSATGFEKLFFGSGTQLSVL.

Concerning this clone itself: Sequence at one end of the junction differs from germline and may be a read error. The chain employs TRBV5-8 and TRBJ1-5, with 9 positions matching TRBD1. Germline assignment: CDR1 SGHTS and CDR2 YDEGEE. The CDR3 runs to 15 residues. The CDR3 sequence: CASSLGQGYNQPQHF. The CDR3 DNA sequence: TGTGCCAGCAGTTTGGGACAGGGTTACAATCAGCCCCAGCATTTT.

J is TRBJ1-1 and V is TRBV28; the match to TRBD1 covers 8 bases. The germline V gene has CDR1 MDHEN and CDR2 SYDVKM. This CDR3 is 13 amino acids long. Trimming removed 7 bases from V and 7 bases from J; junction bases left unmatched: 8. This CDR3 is CASTLPGGGEAFF. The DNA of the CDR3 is TGTGCCAGCACCCTACCAGGGGGCGGTGAAGCTTTCTTT.

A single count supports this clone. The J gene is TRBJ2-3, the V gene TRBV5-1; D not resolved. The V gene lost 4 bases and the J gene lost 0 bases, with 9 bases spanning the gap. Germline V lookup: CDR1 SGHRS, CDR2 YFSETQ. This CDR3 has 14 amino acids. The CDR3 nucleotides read TGCGCCAGCAGCGTCAGGCCAAGCACAGATACGCAGTATTTT. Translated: CASSVRPSTDTQYF.

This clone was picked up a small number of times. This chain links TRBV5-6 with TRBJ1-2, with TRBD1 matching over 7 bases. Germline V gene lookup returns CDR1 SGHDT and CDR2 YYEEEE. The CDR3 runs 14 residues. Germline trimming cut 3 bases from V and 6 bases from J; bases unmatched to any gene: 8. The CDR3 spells CASSYQQGGDGYTF. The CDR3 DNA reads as TGTGCCAGCAGCTATCAGCAGGGGGGAGATGGCTACACCTTC.

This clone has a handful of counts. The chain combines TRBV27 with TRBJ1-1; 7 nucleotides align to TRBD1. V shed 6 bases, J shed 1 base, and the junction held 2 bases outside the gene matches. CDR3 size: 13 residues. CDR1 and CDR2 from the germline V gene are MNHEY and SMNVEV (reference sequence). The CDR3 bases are TGTGCCAGCAGGTGGACAGGGAACACTGAAGCTTTCTTT. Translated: CASRWTGNTEAFF.

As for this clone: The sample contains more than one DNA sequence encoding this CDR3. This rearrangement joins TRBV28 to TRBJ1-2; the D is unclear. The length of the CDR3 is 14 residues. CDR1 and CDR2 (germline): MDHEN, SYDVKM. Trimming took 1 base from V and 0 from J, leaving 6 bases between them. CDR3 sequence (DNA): TGTGCCAGCAGTTTATATGGCGCTAACTATGGCTACACCTTC. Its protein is CASSLYGANYGYTF.

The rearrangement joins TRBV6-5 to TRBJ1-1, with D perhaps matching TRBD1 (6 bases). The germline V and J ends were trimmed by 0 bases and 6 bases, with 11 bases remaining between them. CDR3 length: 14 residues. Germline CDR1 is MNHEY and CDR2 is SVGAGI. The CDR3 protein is CASSYSRQAPEAFF. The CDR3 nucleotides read TGTGCCAGCAGTTACTCGAGACAGGCCCCTGAAGCTTTCTTT.

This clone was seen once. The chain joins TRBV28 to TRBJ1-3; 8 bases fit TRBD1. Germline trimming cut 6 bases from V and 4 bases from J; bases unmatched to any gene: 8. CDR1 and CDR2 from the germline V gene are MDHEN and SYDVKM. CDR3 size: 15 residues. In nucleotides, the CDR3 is TGTGCCAGCAGGGAGAGACAGGGGCTCGGAAACACCATATATTTT. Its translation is CASRERQGLGNTIYF.

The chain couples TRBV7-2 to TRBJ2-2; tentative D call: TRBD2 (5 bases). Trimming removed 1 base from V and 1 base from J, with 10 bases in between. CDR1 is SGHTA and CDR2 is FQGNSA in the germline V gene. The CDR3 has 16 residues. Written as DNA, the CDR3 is TGTGCCAGCAGCTTAGATAGCGCGGTGAACACCGGGGAGCTGTTTTTT. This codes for CASSLDSAVNTGELFF. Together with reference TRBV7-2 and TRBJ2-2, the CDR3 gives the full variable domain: GAGVSQSPSNKVTEKGKDVELRCDPISGHTALYWYRQSLGQGLEFLIYFQGNSAPDKSGLPSDRFSAERTGGSVSTLTIQRTQQEDSAVYLCASSLDSAVNTGELFFGEGSRLTVL.

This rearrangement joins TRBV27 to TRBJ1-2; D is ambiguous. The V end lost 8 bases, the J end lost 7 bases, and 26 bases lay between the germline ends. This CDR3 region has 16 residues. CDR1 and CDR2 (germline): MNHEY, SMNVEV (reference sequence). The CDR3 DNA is TGTGCCAGCCGAAACCCACAGCAGACGGGTCTAAGTGGCTACACCTTC. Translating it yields CASRNPQQTGLSGYTF.

The CDR3 DNA reads as TGTGCCAGCTCACCTGAGGAGGGAAAAGGGTGGAATGAGCAGTTCTTC. It encodes CASSPEEGKGWNEQFF. The chain is built from TRBV18 and TRBJ2-1, with D possibly being TRBD2 (6 bases). Between the trimmed V and J ends, which lost 3 bases and 7 bases, there was a span of 19 bases. The CDR3 is 16 amino acids. Germline-derived CDR1 and CDR2 are KGHSH and LQKENI.

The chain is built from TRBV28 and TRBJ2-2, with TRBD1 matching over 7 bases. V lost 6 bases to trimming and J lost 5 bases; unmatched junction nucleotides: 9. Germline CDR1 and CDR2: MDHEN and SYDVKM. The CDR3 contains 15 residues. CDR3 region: CASRYDRVGTGELFF. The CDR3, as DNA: TGTGCCAGCAGATACGACAGGGTGGGGACCGGGGAGCTGTTTTTT.